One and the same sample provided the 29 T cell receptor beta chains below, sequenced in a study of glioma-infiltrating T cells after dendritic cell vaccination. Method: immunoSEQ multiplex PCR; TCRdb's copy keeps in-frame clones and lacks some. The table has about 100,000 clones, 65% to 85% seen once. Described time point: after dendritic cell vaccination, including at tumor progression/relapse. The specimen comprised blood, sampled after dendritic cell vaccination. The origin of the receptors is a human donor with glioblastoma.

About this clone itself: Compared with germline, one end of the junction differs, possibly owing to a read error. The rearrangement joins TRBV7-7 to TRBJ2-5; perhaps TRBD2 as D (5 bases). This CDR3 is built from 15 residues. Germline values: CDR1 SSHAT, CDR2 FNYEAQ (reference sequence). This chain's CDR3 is CASSQDWRLEETQYF. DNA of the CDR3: TGTGCTAGCAGCCAGGACTGGAGACTTGAGGAGACCCAGTACTTC.

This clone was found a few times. The CDR3 nucleotides read TGTGCCATCAGTCGCAGCTACGAGCAGTACTTC. Its translation is CAISRSYEQYF. This chain joins TRBV10-3 and TRBJ2-7; D is ambiguous. This CDR3 is 11 amino acids long. With 5 bases removed from V and 3 bases from J, the gap between germline ends came to 5 bases. Germline CDR1 ENHRY, CDR2 SYGVKD.

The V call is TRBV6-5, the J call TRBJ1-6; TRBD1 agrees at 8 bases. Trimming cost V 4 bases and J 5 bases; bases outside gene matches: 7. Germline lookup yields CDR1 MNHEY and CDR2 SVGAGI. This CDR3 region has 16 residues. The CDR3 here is CASSSTGTGDNSPLHF. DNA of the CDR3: TGTGCCAGCAGTTCAACCGGGACAGGAGATAATTCACCCCTCCACTTT.

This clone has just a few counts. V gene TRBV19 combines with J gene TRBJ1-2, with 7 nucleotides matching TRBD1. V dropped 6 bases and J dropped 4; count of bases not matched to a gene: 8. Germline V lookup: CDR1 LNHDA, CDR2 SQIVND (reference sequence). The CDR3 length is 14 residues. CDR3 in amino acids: CASRATGVGYGYTF. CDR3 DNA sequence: TGTGCCAGTAGGGCAACAGGGGTAGGCTATGGCTACACCTTC.

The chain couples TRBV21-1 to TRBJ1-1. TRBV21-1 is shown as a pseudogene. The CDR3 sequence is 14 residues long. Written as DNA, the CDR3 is TGTGCCAGCAGCCTTTGGGGAGACATCCTTGAAGCTTTCTTT. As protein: CASSLWGDILEAFF.

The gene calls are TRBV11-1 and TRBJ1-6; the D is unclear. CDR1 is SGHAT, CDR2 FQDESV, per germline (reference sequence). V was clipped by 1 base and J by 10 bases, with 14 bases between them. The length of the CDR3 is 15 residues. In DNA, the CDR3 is TGTGCCAGCAGCTTAGGGTCCTTCCAGAACTCACCCCTCCACTTT. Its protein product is CASSLGSFQNSPLHF.

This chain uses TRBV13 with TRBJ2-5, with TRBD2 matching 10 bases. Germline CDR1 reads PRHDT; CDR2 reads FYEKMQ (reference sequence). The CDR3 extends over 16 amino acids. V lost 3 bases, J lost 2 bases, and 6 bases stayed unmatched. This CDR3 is CASSFNSGRRQETQYF. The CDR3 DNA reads TGTGCCAGCAGCTTTAATAGCGGGAGGCGTCAAGAGACCCAGTACTTC.

CDR3 sequence reads: CASSDPGGLGGYTF. CDR3 bases: TGTGCCAGCAGTGACCCAGGGGGTTTGGGTGGCTACACCTTC. This chain links TRBV6-1 with TRBJ1-2; 7 positions match TRBD1. Germline values: CDR1 MNHNS, CDR2 SASEGT. V gave up 3 bases and J gave up 7 bases; unmatched junction bases: 8. This CDR3 spans 14 amino acids.

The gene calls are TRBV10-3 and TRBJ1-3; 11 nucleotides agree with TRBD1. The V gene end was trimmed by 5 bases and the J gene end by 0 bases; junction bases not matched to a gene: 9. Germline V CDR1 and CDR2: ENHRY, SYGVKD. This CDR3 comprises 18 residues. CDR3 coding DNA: TGTGCCATCAGTTTAAAGGGAGGGACAGGGGGCTCTGGAAACACCATATATTTT. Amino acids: CAISLKGGTGGSGNTIYF.

In DNA form, the CDR3 reads TGTGCCAGCAGCTTAGCACCGGGAACGAACACTGAAGCTTTCTTT. Translated, it gives CASSLAPGTNTEAFF. J is TRBJ1-1 and V is TRBV7-6; no definite D call. Germline V lookup: CDR1 SGHVS, CDR2 FNYEAQ. The CDR3 is 15 amino acids. V lost 0 bases, J lost 1 base, and 9 bases lay in between.

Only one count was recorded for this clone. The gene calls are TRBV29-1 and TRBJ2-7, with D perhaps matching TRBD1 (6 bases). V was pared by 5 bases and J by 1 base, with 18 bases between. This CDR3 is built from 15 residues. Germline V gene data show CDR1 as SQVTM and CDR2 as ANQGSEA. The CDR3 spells CSVRTGRWGSYEQYF. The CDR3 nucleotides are TGCAGCGTTAGAACAGGGCGCTGGGGGTCCTACGAGCAGTACTTC.

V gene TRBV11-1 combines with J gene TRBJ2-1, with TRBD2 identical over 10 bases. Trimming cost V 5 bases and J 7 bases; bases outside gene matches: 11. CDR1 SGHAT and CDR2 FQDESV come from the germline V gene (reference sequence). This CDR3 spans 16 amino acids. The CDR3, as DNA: TGTGCCAGCAGCCTGAGCGGGGGGGGTATCTCGAATGAGCAGTTCTTC. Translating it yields CASSLSGGGISNEQFF. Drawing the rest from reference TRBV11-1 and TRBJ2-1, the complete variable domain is EAEVAQSPRYKITEKSQAVAFWCDPISGHATLYWYRQILGQGPELLVQFQDESVVDDSQLPKDRFSAERLKGVDSTLKIQPAELGDSAMYLCASSLSGGGISNEQFFGPGTRLTVL.

The CDR3 here is CASSRWHSNQPQHF. The CDR3 DNA reads TGTGCCAGCAGCCGCTGGCATAGCAATCAGCCCCAGCATTTT. J is TRBJ1-5 and V is TRBV7-2; D uncertain. The CDR3 consists of 14 residues. V lost 5 bases, J lost 0 bases, and 8 bases lay in between. Per the germline V gene, CDR1 is SGHTA and CDR2 is FQGNSA.

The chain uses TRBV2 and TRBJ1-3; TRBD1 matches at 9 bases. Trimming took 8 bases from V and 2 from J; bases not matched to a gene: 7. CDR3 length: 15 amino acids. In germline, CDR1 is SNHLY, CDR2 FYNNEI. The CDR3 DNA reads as TGTGCCAGCCGGACAGGGGACTGGCCTGGAAACACCATATATTTT. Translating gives CASRTGDWPGNTIYF.

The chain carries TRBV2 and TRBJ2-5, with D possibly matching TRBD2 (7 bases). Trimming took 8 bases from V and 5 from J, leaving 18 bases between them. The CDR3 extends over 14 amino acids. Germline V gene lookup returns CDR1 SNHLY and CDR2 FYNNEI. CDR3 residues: CASATPGGRETQYF. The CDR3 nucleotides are TGTGCCAGCGCTACTCCGGGGGGCCGGGAGACCCAGTACTTC.

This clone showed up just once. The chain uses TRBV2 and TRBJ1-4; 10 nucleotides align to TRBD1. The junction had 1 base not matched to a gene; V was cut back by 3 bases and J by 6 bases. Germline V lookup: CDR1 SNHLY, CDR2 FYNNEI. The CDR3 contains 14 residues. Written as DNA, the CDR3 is TGTGCCAGCAGTGAGGGACAGGGGCATGAAAAACTGTTTTTT. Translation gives CASSEGQGHEKLFF.

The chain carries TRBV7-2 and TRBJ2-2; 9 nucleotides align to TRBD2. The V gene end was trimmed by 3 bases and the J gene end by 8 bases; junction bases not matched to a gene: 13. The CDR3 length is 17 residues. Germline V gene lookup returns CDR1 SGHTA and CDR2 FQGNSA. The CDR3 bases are TGTGCCAGCAGCTTTGGGGTAGCGGGGGCCCTTCGAGGGGAGCTGTTTTTT. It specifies CASSFGVAGALRGELFF.

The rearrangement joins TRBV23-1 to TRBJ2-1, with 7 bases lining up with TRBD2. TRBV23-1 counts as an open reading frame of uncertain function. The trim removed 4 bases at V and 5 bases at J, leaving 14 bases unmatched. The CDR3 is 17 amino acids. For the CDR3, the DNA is TGCGCCAGCAGTCCGCGAAGTGCGGGAGAAGGCCACAATGAGCAGTTCTTC. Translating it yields CASSPRSAGEGHNEQFF.

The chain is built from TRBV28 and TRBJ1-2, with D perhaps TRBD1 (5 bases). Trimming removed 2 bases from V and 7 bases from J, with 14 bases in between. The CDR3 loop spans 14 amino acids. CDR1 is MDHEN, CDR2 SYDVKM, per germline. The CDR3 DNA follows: TGTGCCAGCAGTTTAGATAAGGGGCAGGGTGGCTACACCTTC. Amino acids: CASSLDKGQGGYTF.

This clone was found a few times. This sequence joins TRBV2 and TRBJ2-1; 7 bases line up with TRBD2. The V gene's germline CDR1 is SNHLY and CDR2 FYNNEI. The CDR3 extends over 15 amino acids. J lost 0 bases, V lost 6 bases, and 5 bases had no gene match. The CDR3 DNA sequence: TGTGCCAGCAGGCTGCTAGCGGCCTCCTACAATGAGCAGTTCTTC. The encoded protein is CASRLLAASYNEQFF. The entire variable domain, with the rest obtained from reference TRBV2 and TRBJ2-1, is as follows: EPEVTQTPSHQVTQMGQEVILRCVPISNHLYFYWYRQILGQKVEFLVSFYNNEISEKSEIFDDQFSVERPDGSNFTLKIRSTKLEDSAMYFCASRLLAASYNEQFFGPGTRLTVL.

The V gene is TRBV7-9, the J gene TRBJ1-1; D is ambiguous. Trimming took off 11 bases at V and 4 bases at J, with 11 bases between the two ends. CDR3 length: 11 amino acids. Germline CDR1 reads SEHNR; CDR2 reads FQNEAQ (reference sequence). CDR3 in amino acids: CACWSGTEAFF. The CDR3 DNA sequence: TGTGCCTGCTGGTCCGGCACTGAAGCTTTCTTT.

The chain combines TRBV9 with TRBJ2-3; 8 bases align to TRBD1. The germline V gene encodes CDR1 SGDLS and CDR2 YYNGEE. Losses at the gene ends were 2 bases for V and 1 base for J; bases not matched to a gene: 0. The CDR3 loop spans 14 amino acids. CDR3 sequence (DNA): TGTGCCAGCAGCGTGGACAGGGGCACAGATACGCAGTATTTT. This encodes CASSVDRGTDTQYF.

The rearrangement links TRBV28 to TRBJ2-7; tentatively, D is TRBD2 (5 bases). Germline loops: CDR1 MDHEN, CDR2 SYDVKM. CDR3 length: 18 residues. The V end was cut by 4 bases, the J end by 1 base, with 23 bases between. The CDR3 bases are TGTGCCAGCAGTTCTCCCCGCTTCCCGGGATACCTATCCTACGAGCAGTACTTC. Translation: CASSSPRFPGYLSYEQYF.

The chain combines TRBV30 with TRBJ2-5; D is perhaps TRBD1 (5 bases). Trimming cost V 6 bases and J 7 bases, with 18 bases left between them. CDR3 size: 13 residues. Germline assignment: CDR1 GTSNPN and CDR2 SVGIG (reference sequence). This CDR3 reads CACMDGFQGTQYF. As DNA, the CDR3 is TGTGCCTGCATGGACGGCTTCCAGGGGACCCAGTACTTC.

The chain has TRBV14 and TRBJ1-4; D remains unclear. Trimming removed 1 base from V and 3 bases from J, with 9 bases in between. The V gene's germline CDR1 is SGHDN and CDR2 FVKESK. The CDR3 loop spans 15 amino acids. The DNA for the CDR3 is TGTGCCAGCAGCCAAGGTGGCGGAGCTAATGAAAAACTGTTTTTT. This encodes CASSQGGGANEKLFF.

The CDR3 sequence: CASSSSDFPGEQYF. CDR3 in DNA: TGTGCCAGCAGTAGCTCGGACTTTCCCGGGGAGCAGTACTTC. The rearrangement joins TRBV6-5 to TRBJ2-7; D may be TRBD2 (5 bases). This CDR3 region has 14 residues. V dropped 5 bases and J dropped 7 bases, with 18 bases sitting between them. CDR1 is MNHEY and CDR2 is SVGAGI in the germline V gene.

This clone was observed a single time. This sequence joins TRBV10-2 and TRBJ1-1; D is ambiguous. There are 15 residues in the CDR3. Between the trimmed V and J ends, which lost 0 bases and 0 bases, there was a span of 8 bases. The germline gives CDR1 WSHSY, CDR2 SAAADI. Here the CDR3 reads CASSESGRLNTEAFF. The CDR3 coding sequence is TGCGCCAGCAGTGAGTCGGGCAGGTTGAACACTGAAGCTTTCTTT.

CDR3 sequence: CASSKTGGRTGELFF. CDR3 in DNA: TGTGCCAGCAGTAAGACAGGGGGCCGGACCGGGGAGCTGTTTTTT. The chain couples TRBV6-5 to TRBJ2-2; 10 bases agree with TRBD1. Germline V gene data show CDR1 as MNHEY and CDR2 as SVGAGI. V shed 5 bases and J 5 bases; nucleotides not matched to a gene: 5. The CDR3 is made up of 15 amino acids.

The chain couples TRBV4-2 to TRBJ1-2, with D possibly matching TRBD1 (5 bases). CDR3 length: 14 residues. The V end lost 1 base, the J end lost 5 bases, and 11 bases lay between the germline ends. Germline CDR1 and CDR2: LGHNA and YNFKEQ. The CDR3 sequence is CASSQAGGNYGYTF. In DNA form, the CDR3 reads TGTGCCAGCAGCCAAGCTGGGGGGAATTATGGCTACACCTTC.